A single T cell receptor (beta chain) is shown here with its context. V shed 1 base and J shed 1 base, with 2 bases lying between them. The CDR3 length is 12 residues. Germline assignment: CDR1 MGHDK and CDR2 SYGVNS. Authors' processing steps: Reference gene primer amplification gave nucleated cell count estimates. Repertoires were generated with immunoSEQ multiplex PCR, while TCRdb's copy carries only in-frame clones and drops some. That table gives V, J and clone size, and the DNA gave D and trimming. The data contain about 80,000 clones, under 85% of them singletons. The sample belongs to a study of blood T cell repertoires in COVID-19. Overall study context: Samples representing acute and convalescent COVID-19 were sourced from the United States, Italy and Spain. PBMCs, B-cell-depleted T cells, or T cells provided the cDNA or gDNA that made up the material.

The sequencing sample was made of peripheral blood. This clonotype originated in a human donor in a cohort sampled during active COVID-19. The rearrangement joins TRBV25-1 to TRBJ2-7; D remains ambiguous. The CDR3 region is CASSESSYEQYF. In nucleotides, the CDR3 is TGTGCCAGCAGTGAATCATCCTACGAGCAGTACTTC.